This T cell receptor beta chain was recorded in a study of blood T cell repertoires in COVID-19 (dated by TCRdb to 2018 to 2021). The study in broad terms: The collaborator samples originated in the United States, Italy and Spain and spanned the acute and convalescent phases of COVID-19. The repertoires were released in a freely available public database intended as a resource for research on the immune response to SARS-CoV-2. Deeply sampled blood TCRbeta repertoires from subjects exposed to, actively infected with, or recovered from COVID-19 were included in the dataset. Where available, HLA class I and class II types were taken from metadata supplied by the sample provider and were not determined by assay-based typing. Nearly every sample came with metadata listing a de-identified subject ID, COVID-19 status, age in years and sex. Samples came from the ongoing ImmuneRACE study (first 160 participants) plus 1,254 subjects from 6 global collaborators. The prospective study material was composed of cDNA or gDNA derived from T cells, B-cell-depleted T cells, or PBMCs.

In the prospective study, participants were roughly 18 to 100 years old, resided in under 30 geographic areas of the United States, and were enrolled through a virtual design. In the prospective study, cohorts were assigned on the basis of participant-reported clinical history obtained from a screening survey and a study questionnaire. Mobile phlebotomists in the prospective study collected whole blood, serum and a nasopharyngeal or oropharyngeal swab from every participant. Prospective study participants could optionally give additional blood draws and questionnaires over a roughly two-month period. Before DNA extraction, prospective study blood samples were shipped either frozen or at room temperature. The junction shows trimming of 5 bases on V and 3 bases on J, and the gene matches do not reach 7 bases of it. The germline V gene gives CDR1 as MDHEN and CDR2 as SYDVKM. The CDR3 runs 16 residues from the cysteine to the phenylalanine. Only CDR3 DNA is held: 48 bases, read in frame from base 1.

A word on this clone: The antigen it binds to is not known. Within one base of it there is no much larger clone, and no base qualities were kept.

The full study reports these points: Clinical and demographic metadata were provided uncurated, with the amount varying by source and participant.

TCRbeta CDR3 regions were amplified from genomic DNA by means of the immunoSEQ Assay, a bias-controlled multiplex PCR. The paper's data handling went like this. The number of nucleated cells in each sample was estimated from the amplification of reference gene primers within the assay. To quantify the absolute abundance of each unique TCRbeta CDR3 rearrangement, sequence reads were collapsed and filtered. Productive Simpson clonality was computed per sample as the square root of Simpson's diversity index over productive rearrangements. What TCRdb holds here is the immuneACCESS table cut down to in-frame rearrangements. Part of the clones is not present; checked against another copy, under half of the missing clones reflect an unresolved V gene, and the others are unexplained. V and J calls and clone size are those listed in that table; D and trimming were worked out from the DNA. The sample table records roughly 250,000 clones; 70% to 90% of these occur just once. The top ten clones comprise more than 0.95% of the sample.

The source of this sequence is a woman aged 40-49 years with acute COVID-19. Here the chain combines TRBV28 and TRBJ2-5; TRBD2 fits 12 bases in the junction. The sample consisted of PBMCs or T cells enriched from blood (not recorded which). The encoded CDR3 is CASSDLAGGSEETQYF. In nucleotide form, the sequence is TGTGCCAGCAGTGATCTAGCGGGAGGGAGCGAAGAGACCCAGTACTTC.